This entry lists 25 T cell receptor beta chains sequenced from one sample in a study of T cell responses to AZD1222 COVID-19 vaccine. Using immunoSEQ multiplex PCR, the repertoire was profiled, and TCRdb retains in-frame clones only, with some absent. The table lists approximately 140,000 clones, 93% of them singletons. Sequenced material: peripheral blood, taken on day 0 of AZD1222 vaccination. These receptors were taken from an adult in good health.

V usage is TRBV14 and J usage is TRBJ1-3, with D perhaps TRBD1 (5 bases). V gave up 3 bases and J gave up 0 bases, with 18 bases separating them. This CDR3 has 18 residues. Germline lookup yields CDR1 SGHDN and CDR2 FVKESK. The CDR3 is CASSHTPQALSSGNTIYF. CDR3 coding DNA: TGTGCCAGCAGCCACACCCCACAGGCGTTATCCTCTGGAAACACCATATATTTT.

The V gene is TRBV18, the J gene TRBJ1-1; D remains ambiguous. CDR3 length: 12 residues. Trimming left V 2 bases short and J 7 bases short, with 8 bases between. CDR1 is KGHSH, CDR2 LQKENI, per germline. DNA for the CDR3: TGTGCCAGCTCACCAGCGGACGGTGAAGCTTTCTTT. It yields the protein CASSPADGEAFF.

This sequence joins TRBV9 and TRBJ2-5; 9 nucleotides align to TRBD2. The CDR3 sequence is 17 residues long. In germline, CDR1 is SGDLS, CDR2 YYNGEE. With 0 bases clipped from V and 1 base from J, the junction kept 7 bases outside the gene matches. CDR3 residues: CASSVASGGPAQETQYF. In nucleotides, the CDR3 is TGTGCCAGCAGCGTAGCAAGCGGGGGGCCGGCCCAAGAGACCCAGTACTTC.

V usage is TRBV12-3 or TRBV12-4 and J usage is TRBJ1-5; no definite D call. Between the trimmed V and J ends, which lost 5 bases and 4 bases, there was a span of 9 bases. The CDR3 covers 13 residues. CDR3 DNA: TGTGCCAGCAGTCATGGGGTAAATCAGCCCCAGCATTTT. This encodes CASSHGVNQPQHF.

The chain is built from TRBV4-3 and TRBJ2-7; D remains ambiguous. This CDR3 comprises 16 residues. Trimming shortened V by 0 bases and J by 0 bases, and 12 bases separated the two germline ends. Germline V gives CDR1 LGHNA, CDR2 YSLEER. CDR3 sequence: CASSQDSSWSSYEQYF. The CDR3 coding sequence is TGCGCCAGCAGCCAAGATAGCTCGTGGAGCTCCTACGAGCAGTACTTC.

This clone was found once. This sequence joins TRBV7-9 and TRBJ2-7; TRBD1 or TRBD2 may be the D gene (6 bases each). Trimming stripped 1 base from V and 7 bases from J, with 17 bases between. The V gene's germline CDR1 is SEHNR and CDR2 FQNEAQ (reference sequence). This CDR3 contains 15 residues. CDR3 protein: CASSLERGAVWEQYF. The CDR3 DNA follows: TGTGCCAGCAGCTTAGAAAGGGGGGCTGTTTGGGAGCAGTACTTC.

The chain couples TRBV7-2 to TRBJ1-1, with TRBD1 matching 10 bases. After removal of 1 base from V and 3 bases from J, the junction contained 2 bases not matched to a gene. The germline V gene has CDR1 SGHTA and CDR2 FQGNSA. The CDR3 covers 15 residues. In DNA form, the CDR3 reads TGTGCCAGCAGCTTAGTAGGGACAGGGGACACTGAAGCTTTCTTT. It specifies CASSLVGTGDTEAFF. The entire variable domain, with the rest obtained from reference TRBV7-2 and TRBJ1-1, is as follows: GAGVSQSPSNKVTEKGKDVELRCDPISGHTALYWYRQSLGQGLEFLIYFQGNSAPDKSGLPSDRFSAERTGGSVSTLTIQRTQQEDSAVYLCASSLVGTGDTEAFFGQGTRLTVV.

The chain combines TRBV4-3 with TRBJ1-1, with D possibly matching TRBD1 (5 bases). This CDR3 has 15 amino acids. The V gene's germline CDR1 is LGHNA and CDR2 YSLEER. Trimming removed 2 bases from V and 1 base from J, with 11 bases in between. The CDR3, as DNA: TGCGCCAGCAGCCAACTACATGGGGCGAACACTGAAGCTTTCTTT. It encodes CASSQLHGANTEAFF.

CDR3 DNA: TGTGCCAGCAGCTTGGCAAGCGGGGGGGCAGTCGGGGAGCTGTTTTTT. It encodes CASSLASGGAVGELFF. The chain carries TRBV5-5 and TRBJ2-2; 10 bases line up with TRBD2. The germline CDR1 and CDR2 sequences are SGHKS and YYEKEE (reference sequence). The CDR3 consists of 16 residues. J lost 7 bases, V lost 0 bases, and 6 bases had no gene match.

The chain has TRBV6-5 and TRBJ2-5; tentatively, D is TRBD1 (7 bases). CDR1 MNHEY and CDR2 SVGAGI come from the germline V gene. V lost 8 bases and J 0 bases, leaving 13 bases between the germline ends. The length of the CDR3 is 14 residues. The CDR3 here is CASGPGGYQETQYF. The CDR3 coding sequence is TGTGCCAGCGGGCCAGGGGGGTACCAAGAGACCCAGTACTTC.

This clone was recorded only once. The chain carries TRBV7-9 and TRBJ2-2; the match to TRBD2 covers 7 bases. Per germline, CDR1 SEHNR and CDR2 FQNEAQ (reference sequence). This CDR3 contains 16 residues. After removal of 3 bases from V and 2 bases from J, the junction contained 6 bases not matched to a gene. CDR3 DNA: TGTGCCAGCAGCTTCTGGGGGGGACTCAACACCGGGGAGCTGTTTTTT. It specifies CASSFWGGLNTGELFF.

The rearrangement uses TRBV2 and TRBJ1-1; perhaps TRBD1 as D (5 bases). V was shortened by 7 bases and J by 4 bases, with 19 bases between the two germline ends. The CDR3 contains 15 residues. The germline CDR1 and CDR2 sequences are SNHLY and FYNNEI. The CDR3 spells CASTSGEGRGTEAFF. The CDR3 nucleotides read TGTGCCAGCACCTCGGGGGAGGGGAGGGGCACTGAAGCTTTCTTT.

The V gene is TRBV19, the J gene TRBJ2-1; no definite D call. The length of the CDR3 is 15 residues. Trimming stripped 5 bases from V and 6 bases from J, with 17 bases between. CDR1 LNHDA and CDR2 SQIVND come from the germline V gene (reference sequence). CDR3 nucleotide sequence: TGTGCCAGTAGTGCGTGGGATCCCGGCGTCAATGAGCAGTTCTTC. Protein: CASSAWDPGVNEQFF.

This sequence joins TRBV7-9 and TRBJ2-5; 8 nucleotides agree with TRBD2. Unmatched junction bases numbered 9, after V lost 1 base and J lost 5 bases. Germline CDR1 and CDR2: SEHNR and FQNEAQ (reference sequence). The CDR3 runs to 16 residues. The CDR3 sequence is CASSLGGSGSWETQYF. The CDR3 DNA sequence: TGTGCCAGCAGCTTAGGCGGAAGCGGGAGCTGGGAGACCCAGTACTTC.

The chain links TRBV19 to TRBJ1-5; D unresolved. Germline-derived CDR1 and CDR2 are LNHDA and SQIVND (reference sequence). The ends were cut back, 7 bases at V and 0 bases at J, with 13 bases in the middle. The CDR3 sequence is 15 residues long. CDR3 region: CASTKDGNSNQPQHF. CDR3 DNA sequence: TGTGCCAGTACCAAAGACGGGAATAGCAATCAGCCCCAGCATTTT.

The chain joins TRBV18 to TRBJ2-1; D is undetermined. The ends were cut back, 2 bases at V and 8 bases at J, with 13 bases in the middle. In germline, CDR1 is KGHSH, CDR2 LQKENI. This CDR3 spans 14 amino acids. The CDR3 is CASSPYYSRDEQFF. CDR3 DNA: TGTGCCAGCTCACCATACTATAGTCGTGATGAGCAGTTCTTC.

This rearrangement joins TRBV19 to TRBJ1-1; D not resolved. V gave up 4 bases and J gave up 1 base, with 13 bases separating them. Germline CDR1 and CDR2: LNHDA and SQIVND (reference sequence). The CDR3 is 15 amino acids. In DNA form, the CDR3 reads TGTGCCAGTAGTAAAGTGGTGATCTGGAACACTGAAGCTTTCTTT. Its protein is CASSKVVIWNTEAFF.

This sequence joins TRBV5-6 and TRBJ2-7, with 9 bases fitting TRBD2. This CDR3 region has 15 residues. The junction had 6 bases not matched to a gene; V was cut back by 0 bases and J by 5 bases. From germline, CDR1 is SGHDT and CDR2 YYEEEE. Here the CDR3 reads CASSLVGSGGHEQYF. CDR3 nucleotide sequence: TGTGCCAGCAGCTTGGTGGGTAGCGGGGGCCACGAGCAGTACTTC. Filled out from reference TRBV5-6 and TRBJ2-7, the complete variable domain reads DAGVTQSPTHLIKTRGQQVTLRCSPKSGHDTVSWYQQALGQGPQFIFQYYEEEERQRGNFPDRFSGHQFPNYSSELNVNALLLGDSALYLCASSLVGSGGHEQYFGPGTRLTVT.

J is TRBJ2-3 and V is TRBV4-3, with D tentatively TRBD1 (6 bases). This CDR3 is 18 amino acids long. Germline V gene sequence: CDR1 LGHNA, CDR2 YSLEER. V was clipped by 4 bases and J by 4 bases, with 24 bases between them. As DNA, the CDR3 is TGCGCCAGCAGCCCGACCGGGACAACTAACCCGAACGCAGATACGCAGTATTTT. It codes for CASSPTGTTNPNADTQYF.

The chain couples TRBV2 to TRBJ1-2; D is possibly TRBD1 (5 bases). The CDR3 extends over 16 amino acids. CDR1 is SNHLY and CDR2 is FYNNEI in the germline V gene. The V end lost 4 bases, the J end lost 5 bases, and 20 bases lay between the germline ends. Here the CDR3 reads CASSATTVAGGYGYTF. The CDR3 DNA is TGTGCCAGCAGTGCTACTACAGTCGCCGGGGGGTATGGCTACACCTTC.

This chain uses TRBV4-3 with TRBJ2-5; D may be TRBD2 (6 bases). CDR3 size: 17 residues. In germline, CDR1 is LGHNA, CDR2 YSLEER. V was cut by 1 base and J by 3 bases, with 18 bases left in between. For the CDR3, the DNA is TGCGCCAGCAGCCAAGCGATGGGAGGATCAACGGAAGAGACCCAGTACTTC. This sequence encodes CASSQAMGGSTEETQYF.

V gene TRBV12-3 or TRBV12-4 combines with J gene TRBJ2-5; D not certain. The V end was cut by 6 bases, the J end by 4 bases, with 12 bases between. CDR3 length: 13 amino acids. As DNA, the CDR3 is TGTGCCAGCAGCACCGTACCCCCAGAGACCCAGTACTTC. It specifies CASSTVPPETQYF.

The chain joins TRBV3-1 (or the pseudogene TRBV3-2) to TRBJ2-7, with D perhaps matching TRBD2 (5 bases). Germline-derived CDR1 and CDR2 are LGHDT and YNNKEL (reference sequence). The CDR3 is made up of 14 amino acids. The V end lost 2 bases, the J end lost 4 bases, and 12 bases lay between the germline ends. The CDR3 loop reads CASSQKEVTYEQYF. The CDR3 DNA reads TGTGCCAGCAGCCAAAAGGAGGTCACTTACGAGCAGTACTTC.

The chain couples TRBV5-1 to TRBJ2-1; no definite D call. The V and J ends lost 0 bases and 5 bases respectively, with 12 bases between them. The CDR3 runs to 15 residues. Germline values: CDR1 SGHRS, CDR2 YFSETQ. As DNA, the CDR3 is TGCGCCAGCAGCTTGGACGTTAGGGCTAACAATGAGCAGTTCTTC. This gives the protein CASSLDVRANNEQFF.

The J gene is TRBJ1-2, the V gene TRBV29-1; maybe TRBD1 (6 bases). CDR1 and CDR2 from the germline V gene are SQVTM and ANQGSEA. The CDR3 sequence is 14 residues long. The ends were cut back, 5 bases at V and 4 bases at J, with 17 bases in the middle. In nucleotides, the CDR3 is TGCAGCGTTACAACCACAGGGTTGGTCTATGGCTACACCTTC. Translated: CSVTTTGLVYGYTF.